The next 20 T cell receptor beta chains were all read from a single sample in a study of blood T cell repertoires in COVID-19. TCRdb's table, derived via immunoSEQ multiplex PCR, lists solely in-frame clones and lacks some. The sample has more than 100,000 clones; about 80% are singletons. Input material: peripheral blood. The receptors derive from a woman aged 50 to 60 with acute or convalescent COVID-19.

The V and J genes are TRBV3-1 (or the pseudogene TRBV3-2) and TRBJ2-2; D unclear. Trimming shortened V by 9 bases and J by 3 bases, and 14 bases separated the two germline ends. The germline V gene has CDR1 LGHDT and CDR2 YNNKEL (reference sequence). The CDR3 loop spans 14 amino acids. The chain's CDR3 is CASSGYPDTGELFF. In DNA, the CDR3 is TGTGCCAGTTCAGGCTACCCGGACACCGGGGAGCTGTTTTTT.

The DNA for the CDR3 is TGTGCCAGCAGCCGGACAGCACCTTCCTACGAGCAGTACTTC. Its translation: CASSRTAPSYEQYF. V gene TRBV6-5 combines with J gene TRBJ2-7, with D possibly being TRBD1 (6 bases). With 6 bases removed from V and 1 base from J, the gap between germline ends came to 13 bases. The CDR3 sequence is 14 residues long. Germline values: CDR1 MNHEY, CDR2 SVGAGI.

Note on this clone: The same CDR3 also results from other DNA sequences found in this sample. The chain joins TRBV19 to TRBJ1-1; no clear D gene. From germline, CDR1 is LNHDA and CDR2 SQIVND (reference sequence). The CDR3 length is 13 residues. V was trimmed by 2 bases and J by 3 bases, leaving 7 bases between them. The CDR3 nucleotides are TGTGCCAGTAGTATATCCCGCGACACTGAAGCTTTCTTT. Amino acid sequence: CASSISRDTEAFF.

This clone was observed a single time. The chain uses TRBV2 and TRBJ1-6, with 7 bases lining up with TRBD1. The CDR3 covers 13 residues. Germline V CDR1 and CDR2: SNHLY, FYNNEI. With 6 bases clipped from V and 11 bases from J, the junction kept 7 bases outside the gene matches. CDR3 sequence: CASRDRLGTPLHF. The CDR3 DNA is TGTGCCAGCAGGGACAGGTTAGGGACACCCCTCCACTTT.

The chain uses TRBV19 and TRBJ2-1; 9 nucleotides match TRBD2. The CDR3 length is 13 residues. After removal of 5 bases from V and 9 bases from J, the junction contained 5 bases not matched to a gene. Germline-derived CDR1 and CDR2 are LNHDA and SQIVND (reference sequence). CDR3 nucleotides: TGTGCCAGTAGTGTCGGCGGGGGGGTTGAGCAGTTCTTC. This translates into CASSVGGGVEQFF.

This clone occurred once. V usage is TRBV5-4 and J usage is TRBJ1-2; D is uncertain. The CDR3 runs 16 residues. Trimming stripped 4 bases from V and 5 bases from J, with 21 bases between. Germline CDR1 SGHNT, CDR2 YYREEE (reference sequence). CDR3 in amino acids: CASSPVGGDLLYGYTF. The CDR3 nucleotides read TGTGCCAGCAGCCCCGTCGGAGGTGATCTTCTTTATGGCTACACCTTC.

A few counts support this clone. The rearrangement links TRBV7-9 to TRBJ1-2, with TRBD1 matching 10 bases. Germline assignment: CDR1 SEHNR and CDR2 FQNEAQ (reference sequence). The CDR3 is 15 residues long. The J segment lost 5 bases and the V segment lost 2 bases, leaving 5 bases of the junction unmatched. In DNA, the CDR3 is TGTGCCAGCAGCTTAACCGACAGGGGGCTTTATGGCTACACCTTC. This sequence encodes CASSLTDRGLYGYTF.

Notes on this clone: Additional DNA sequences in this sample encode the identical CDR3. The genes are TRBV6-5 and TRBJ1-1; D not certain. CDR1 is MNHEY and CDR2 is SVGAGI in the germline V gene. The CDR3 consists of 14 residues. Trimming cost V 7 bases and J 0 bases, with 12 bases left between them. The CDR3 loop reads CASTRGVMNTEAFF. The CDR3 bases are TGTGCCAGCACCAGAGGAGTTATGAACACTGAAGCTTTCTTT.

The rearrangement uses TRBV27 and TRBJ1-5; D unresolved. Germline CDR1 is MNHEY and CDR2 is SMNVEV (reference sequence). V was trimmed by 5 bases and J by 2 bases, leaving 13 bases between them. CDR3 length: 15 amino acids. This CDR3 reads CASSARELGNQPQHF. The CDR3 region has the DNA TGTGCCAGCAGTGCGAGGGAATTGGGCAATCAGCCCCAGCATTTT.

CDR3 nucleotide sequence: TGTGCCAGCAGCGTAGTAGAGACAGCCACCGGGGAGCTGTTTTTT. Its translation: CASSVVETATGELFF. The genes are TRBV9 and TRBJ2-2, with D perhaps matching TRBD1 (5 bases). The CDR3 is 15 residues long. V was cut by 0 bases and J by 4 bases, with 10 bases left in between. Germline V gene data show CDR1 as SGDLS and CDR2 as YYNGEE.

This clone was recorded once. The chain uses TRBV29-1 and TRBJ1-2; D not resolved. CDR3 length: 12 residues. The V end lost 4 bases, the J end lost 4 bases, and 10 bases lay between the germline ends. The germline gives CDR1 SQVTM, CDR2 ANQGSEA. CDR3 protein: CSVVAEVYGYTF. Written as DNA, the CDR3 is TGCAGCGTTGTGGCAGAAGTCTATGGCTACACCTTC.

V gene TRBV9 combines with J gene TRBJ1-1, with D possibly being TRBD1 (5 bases). CDR3 length: 14 residues. Trimming stripped 0 bases from V and 8 bases from J, with 14 bases between. CDR1 SGDLS and CDR2 YYNGEE come from the germline V gene. DNA of the CDR3: TGTGCCAGCAGCGTAGGAACAGGTAGTAGGGAAGCTTTCTTT. Its translation: CASSVGTGSREAFF.

J is TRBJ2-6 and V is TRBV3-1 (or the pseudogene TRBV3-2), with 11 bases matching TRBD1. Per germline, CDR1 LGHDT and CDR2 YNNKEL (reference sequence). This CDR3 has 19 residues. After removal of 4 bases from V and 0 bases from J, the junction contained 8 bases not matched to a gene. In DNA form, the CDR3 reads TGTGCCAGCAGCCCCCGACGGGGACAGGGGGGCTCTGGGGCCAACGTCCTGACTTTC. It yields the protein CASSPRRGQGGSGANVLTF.

The gene calls are TRBV18 and TRBJ1-2, with a possible D match to TRBD1 (6 bases). Germline CDR1 KGHSH, CDR2 LQKENI. Trimming shortened V by 3 bases and J by 7 bases, and 21 bases separated the two germline ends. This CDR3 spans 16 amino acids. CDR3 nucleotides: TGTGCCAGCTCACCTGGGACAATGAATATCGGGACTGGCTACACCTTC. Its protein is CASSPGTMNIGTGYTF.

The V call is TRBV5-1, the J call TRBJ1-3, with 7 bases matching TRBD1. The CDR3 contains 17 residues. The trim removed 0 bases at V and 3 bases at J, leaving 9 bases unmatched. CDR1 and CDR2 (germline): SGHRS, YFSETQ. CDR3 region: CASSLDTGEVVGNTIYF. As DNA, the CDR3 is TGCGCCAGCAGCTTGGACACAGGGGAAGTAGTTGGAAACACCATATATTTT.

The chain links TRBV30 to TRBJ2-7; 9 bases fit TRBD1. Germline CDR1 is GTSNPN and CDR2 is SVGIG (reference sequence). The V segment lost 3 bases and the J segment 13 bases; nucleotides outside the gene matches: 7. This CDR3 region has 11 residues. The CDR3 DNA is TGTGCCTGGAGCCCCGGGACAGGGACTTACTTC. Translating gives CAWSPGTGTYF.

Note on this clone: A clone one base away is much larger, so this may be a read error. Other DNA sequences from this sample encode an identical CDR3 as well. CDR3 nucleotides: TGTGCCAGTAGTATTCAGAGCAATCAGCCCCAGCATTTT. Protein sequence: CASSIQSNQPQHF. The V and J genes are TRBV19 and TRBJ1-5; D unresolved. V dropped 3 bases and J dropped 1 base, with 4 bases sitting between them. Germline lookup yields CDR1 LNHDA and CDR2 SQIVND (reference sequence). The CDR3 sequence is 13 residues long.

This chain joins TRBV6-5 and TRBJ1-1; the D is unclear. The CDR3 is 11 residues long. Per the germline V gene, CDR1 is MNHEY and CDR2 is SVGAGI. Between the trimmed V and J ends, which lost 7 bases and 0 bases, there was a span of 3 bases. The CDR3 DNA reads TGTGCCAGCATCTTGAACACTGAAGCTTTCTTT. Protein product: CASILNTEAFF.

This chain uses TRBV19 with TRBJ1-4, with 7 bases aligning to TRBD1. The CDR3 consists of 15 residues. Germline CDR1 LNHDA, CDR2 SQIVND (reference sequence). With V trimmed by 5 bases and J by 8 bases, 11 bases remained unmatched. For the CDR3, the DNA is TGTGCCAGTAGTCTCGGGACAGTCAAAACGGAAAAACTGTTTTTT. Translation: CASSLGTVKTEKLFF.

This chain uses TRBV2 with TRBJ2-3; D is uncertain. CDR3 length: 14 amino acids. V lost 5 bases and J 2 bases, leaving 11 bases between the germline ends. Germline V gene sequence: CDR1 SNHLY, CDR2 FYNNEI. The CDR3 loop reads CASSPTAPTDTQYF. The CDR3 DNA reads as TGTGCCAGCAGTCCGACTGCCCCCACAGATACGCAGTATTTT. Full variable domain (outside the CDR3, taken from reference TRBV2 and TRBJ2-3): EPEVTQTPSHQVTQMGQEVILRCVPISNHLYFYWYRQILGQKVEFLVSFYNNEISEKSEIFDDQFSVERPDGSNFTLKIRSTKLEDSAMYFCASSPTAPTDTQYFGPGTRLTVL.